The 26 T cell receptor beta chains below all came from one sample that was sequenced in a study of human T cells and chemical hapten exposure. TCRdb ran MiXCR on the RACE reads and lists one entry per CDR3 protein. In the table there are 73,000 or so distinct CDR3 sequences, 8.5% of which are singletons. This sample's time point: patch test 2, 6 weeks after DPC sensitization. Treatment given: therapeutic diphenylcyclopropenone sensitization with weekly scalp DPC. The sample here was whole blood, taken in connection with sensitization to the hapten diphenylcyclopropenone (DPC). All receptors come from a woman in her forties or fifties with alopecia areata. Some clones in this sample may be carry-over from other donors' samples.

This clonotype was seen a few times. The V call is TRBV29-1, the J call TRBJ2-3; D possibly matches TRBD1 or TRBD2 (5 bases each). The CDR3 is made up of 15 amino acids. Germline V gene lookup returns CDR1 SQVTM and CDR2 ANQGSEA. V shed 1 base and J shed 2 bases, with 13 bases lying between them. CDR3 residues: CSVEVGQGPTDTQYF. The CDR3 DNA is TGCAGCGTTGAAGTAGGGCAGGGACCCACAGATACGCAGTATTTT.

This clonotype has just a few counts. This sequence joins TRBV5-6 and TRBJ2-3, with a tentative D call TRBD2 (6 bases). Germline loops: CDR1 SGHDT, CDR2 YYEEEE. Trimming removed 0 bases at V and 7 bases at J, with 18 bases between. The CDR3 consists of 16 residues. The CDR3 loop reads CASSLAVAALAHTQYF. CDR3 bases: TGTGCCAGCAGCTTGGCGGTAGCGGCACTCGCCCATACGCAGTATTTT.

The DNA for the CDR3 is TGTGCCAGCAGCCAACAGGGGCATCAGCCCCAGCATTTT. Translating gives CASSQQGHQPQHF. This rearrangement joins TRBV27 to TRBJ1-5; TRBD1 aligns across 7 bases. The CDR3 totals 13 residues. Germline V lookup: CDR1 MNHEY, CDR2 SMNVEV (reference sequence). The trim removed 6 bases at V and 5 bases at J, leaving 4 bases unmatched.

This chain's CDR3 is CASSPSSGFYGYTF. CDR3 DNA: TGTGCCAGCAGCCCTTCGAGCGGCTTCTATGGCTACACCTTC. V is TRBV13 and J is TRBJ1-2; no clear D. This CDR3 spans 14 amino acids. Deletions cut 5 bases from V and 4 bases from J, with 14 bases between. Germline-derived CDR1 and CDR2 are PRHDT and FYEKMQ (reference sequence).

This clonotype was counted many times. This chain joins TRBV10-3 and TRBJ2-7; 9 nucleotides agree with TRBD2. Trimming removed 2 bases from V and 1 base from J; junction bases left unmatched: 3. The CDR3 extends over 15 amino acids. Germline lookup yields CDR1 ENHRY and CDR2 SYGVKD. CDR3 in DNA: TGTGCCATCAGTGAGGAGCGGGGGGCTTCCTACGAGCAGTACTTC. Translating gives CAISEERGASYEQYF.

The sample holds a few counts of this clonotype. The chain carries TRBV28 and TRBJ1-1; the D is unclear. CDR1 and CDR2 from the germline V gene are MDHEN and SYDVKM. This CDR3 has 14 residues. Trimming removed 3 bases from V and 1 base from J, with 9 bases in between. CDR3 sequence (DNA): TGTGCCAGCAGTTTTTATGCAGGGAACACTGAAGCTTTCTTT. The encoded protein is CASSFYAGNTEAFF.

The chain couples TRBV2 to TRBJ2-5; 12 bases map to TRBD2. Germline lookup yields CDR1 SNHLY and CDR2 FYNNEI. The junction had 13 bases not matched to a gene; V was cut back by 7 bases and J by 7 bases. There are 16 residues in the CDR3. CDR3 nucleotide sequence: TGTGCCAGCATCCAGACTAGCGGGGGCCTGACGGGGACCCAGTACTTC. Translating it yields CASIQTSGGLTGTQYF.

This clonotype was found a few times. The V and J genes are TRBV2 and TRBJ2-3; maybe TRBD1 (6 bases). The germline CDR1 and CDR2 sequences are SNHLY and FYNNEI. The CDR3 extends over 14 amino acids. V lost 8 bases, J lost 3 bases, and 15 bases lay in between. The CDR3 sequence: CASPLRDRTDTQYF. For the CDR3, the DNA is TGTGCCAGCCCACTTCGAGACAGGACAGATACGCAGTATTTT.

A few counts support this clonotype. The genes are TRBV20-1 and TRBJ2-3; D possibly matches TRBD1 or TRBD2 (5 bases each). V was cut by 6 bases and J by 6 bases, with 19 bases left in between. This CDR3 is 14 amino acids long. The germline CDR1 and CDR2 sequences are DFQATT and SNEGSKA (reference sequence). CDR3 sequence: CSASRDPSLDTQYF. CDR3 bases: TGCAGTGCGAGCCGGGACCCCTCTCTCGATACGCAGTATTTT.

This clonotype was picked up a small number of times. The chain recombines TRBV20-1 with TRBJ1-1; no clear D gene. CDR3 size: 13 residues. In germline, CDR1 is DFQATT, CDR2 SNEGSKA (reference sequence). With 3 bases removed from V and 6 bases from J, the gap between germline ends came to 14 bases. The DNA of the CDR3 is TGCAGTGCTAGGTCCCGGTATGTCGCTGAAGCTTTCTTT. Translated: CSARSRYVAEAFF.

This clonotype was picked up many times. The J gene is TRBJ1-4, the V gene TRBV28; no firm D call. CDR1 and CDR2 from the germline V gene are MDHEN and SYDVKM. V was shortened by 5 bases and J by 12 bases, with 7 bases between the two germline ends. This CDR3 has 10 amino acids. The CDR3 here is CASSHRELFF. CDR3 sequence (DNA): TGTGCCAGCAGTCACCGGGAACTGTTTTTT. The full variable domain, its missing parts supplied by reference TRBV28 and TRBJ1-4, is DVKVTQSSRYLVKRTGEKVFLECVQDMDHENMFWYRQDPGLGLRLIYFSYDVKMKEKGDIPEGYSVSREKKERFSLILESASTNQTSMYLCASSHRELFFGSGTQLSVL.

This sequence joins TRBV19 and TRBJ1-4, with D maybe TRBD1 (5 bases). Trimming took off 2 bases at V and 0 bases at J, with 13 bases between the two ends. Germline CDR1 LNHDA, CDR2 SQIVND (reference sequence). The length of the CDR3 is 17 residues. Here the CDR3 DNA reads TGTGCCAGTAGTATACGACGAGGGACTGCAACTAATGAAAAACTGTTTTTT. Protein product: CASSIRRGTATNEKLFF.

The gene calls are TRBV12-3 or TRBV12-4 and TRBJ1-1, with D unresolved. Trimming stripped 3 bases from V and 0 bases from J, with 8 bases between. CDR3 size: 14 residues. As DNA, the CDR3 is TGTGCCAGCAGTTTCGGGGTTTTGAACACTGAAGCTTTCTTT. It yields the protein CASSFGVLNTEAFF.

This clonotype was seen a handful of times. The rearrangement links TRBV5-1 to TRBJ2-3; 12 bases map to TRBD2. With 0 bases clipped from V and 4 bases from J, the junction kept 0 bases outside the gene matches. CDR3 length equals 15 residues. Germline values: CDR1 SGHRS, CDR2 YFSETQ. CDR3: CASSLGLAGADTQYF. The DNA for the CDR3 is TGCGCCAGCAGCTTGGGACTAGCGGGAGCAGATACGCAGTATTTT.

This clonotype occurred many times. DNA for the CDR3: TGTGCCAGCAGTTCGACAACGAACACCGGGGAGCTGTTTTTT. Amino acid sequence: CASSSTTNTGELFF. The chain combines TRBV27 with TRBJ2-2, with D uncertain. V lost 4 bases, J lost 0 bases, and 6 bases lay in between. CDR3 length: 14 residues. The V gene's germline CDR1 is MNHEY and CDR2 SMNVEV (reference sequence).

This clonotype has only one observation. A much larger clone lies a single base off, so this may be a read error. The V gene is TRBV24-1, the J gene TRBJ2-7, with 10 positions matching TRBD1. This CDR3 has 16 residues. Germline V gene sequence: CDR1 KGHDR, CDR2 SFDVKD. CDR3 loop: CAPSDSDRGQSYEQYF. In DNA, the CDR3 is TGTGCCCCCAGTGATTCTGACAGGGGGCAATCCTACGAGCAGTACTTC.

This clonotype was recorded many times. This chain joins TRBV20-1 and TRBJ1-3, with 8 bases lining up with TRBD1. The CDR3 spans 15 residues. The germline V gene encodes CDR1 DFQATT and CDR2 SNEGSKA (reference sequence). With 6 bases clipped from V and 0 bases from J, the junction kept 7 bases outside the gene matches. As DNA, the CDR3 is TGCAGTGCCTGGGACAGGTCGAGCTCTGGAAACACCATATATTTT. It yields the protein CSAWDRSSSGNTIYF.

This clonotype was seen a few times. The CDR3 DNA sequence: TGTGCCAGCCGGGACAATCCAGATACGCAGTATTTT. Amino acid sequence: CASRDNPDTQYF. The chain employs TRBV27 and TRBJ2-3; TRBD1 might be the D (6 bases). Germline-derived CDR1 and CDR2 are MNHEY and SMNVEV (reference sequence). The CDR3 runs 12 residues. The V end lost 8 bases, the J end lost 4 bases, and 10 bases lay between the germline ends.

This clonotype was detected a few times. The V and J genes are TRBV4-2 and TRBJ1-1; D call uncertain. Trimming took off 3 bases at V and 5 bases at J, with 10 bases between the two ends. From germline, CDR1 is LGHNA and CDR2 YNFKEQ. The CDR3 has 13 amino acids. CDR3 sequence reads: CASSHGGETEAFF. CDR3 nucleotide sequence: TGTGCCAGCAGCCATGGCGGGGAAACTGAAGCTTTCTTT.

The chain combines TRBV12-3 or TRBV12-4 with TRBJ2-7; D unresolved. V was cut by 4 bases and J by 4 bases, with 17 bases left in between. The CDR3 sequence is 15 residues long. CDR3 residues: CASSSPRRANYEQYF. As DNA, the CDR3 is TGTGCCAGCAGTTCCCCTAGGAGAGCGAATTACGAGCAGTACTTC.

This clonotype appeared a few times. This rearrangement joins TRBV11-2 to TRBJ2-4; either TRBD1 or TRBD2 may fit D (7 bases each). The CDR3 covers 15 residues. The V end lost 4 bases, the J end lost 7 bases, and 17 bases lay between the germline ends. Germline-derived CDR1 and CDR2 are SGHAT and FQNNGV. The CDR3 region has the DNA TGTGCCAGCAGCTCAGGGGGGGCAGAGGGGAACATTCAGTACTTC. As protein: CASSSGGAEGNIQYF.

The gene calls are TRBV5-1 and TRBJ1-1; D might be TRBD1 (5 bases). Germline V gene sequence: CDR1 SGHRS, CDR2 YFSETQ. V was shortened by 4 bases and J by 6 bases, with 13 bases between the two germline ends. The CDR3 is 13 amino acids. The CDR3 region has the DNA TGCGCCAGCAGCCTAGGGGTCGGGGCTGAAGCTTTCTTT. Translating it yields CASSLGVGAEAFF.

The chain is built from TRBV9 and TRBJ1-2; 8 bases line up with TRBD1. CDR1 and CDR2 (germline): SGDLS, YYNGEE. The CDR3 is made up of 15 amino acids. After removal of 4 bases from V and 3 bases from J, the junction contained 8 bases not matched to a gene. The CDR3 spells CASSPRTGRDYGYTF. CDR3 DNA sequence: TGTGCCAGCAGCCCCCGGACAGGGAGGGACTATGGCTACACCTTC.

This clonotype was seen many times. CDR3 sequence: CASSLGVVGGYTF. The CDR3, as DNA: TGTGCCAGCAGCTTGGGTGTGGTGGGCGGCTACACCTTC. The chain couples TRBV5-6 to TRBJ1-2; no reliable D call. Germline CDR1 and CDR2: SGHDT and YYEEEE. V lost 0 bases and J 8 bases, leaving 11 bases between the germline ends. The CDR3 contains 13 residues.

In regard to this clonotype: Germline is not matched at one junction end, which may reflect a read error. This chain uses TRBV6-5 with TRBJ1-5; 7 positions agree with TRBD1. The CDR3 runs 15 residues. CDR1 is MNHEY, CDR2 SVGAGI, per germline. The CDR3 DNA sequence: TGTGTCAGCAGTACAGACAGGGTGGGCAATCAGCCCCAGCATTTT. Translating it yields CVSSTDRVGNQPQHF.

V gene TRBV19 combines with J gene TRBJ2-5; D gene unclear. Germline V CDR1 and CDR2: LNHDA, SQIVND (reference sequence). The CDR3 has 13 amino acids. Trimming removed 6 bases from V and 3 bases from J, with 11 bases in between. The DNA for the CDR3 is TGTGCCAGTAGAAGAACGATCGAAGAGACCCAGTACTTC. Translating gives CASRRTIEETQYF.